This T cell receptor beta chain derives from a study of blood T cells in healthy people across ages. The germline CDR1 and CDR2 sequences are MNHNS and SASEGT. Trimming stripped 5 bases from V and 2 bases from J, with 24 bases between. The CDR3 runs to 19 residues. Through a sample-barcoded 5' primer and a J-beta primer mix, a second PCR was run for 7 to 11 cycles. MiXCR, run by TCRdb on the 5' RACE reads, gives a single entry per CDR3 protein. The data hold around 1,000,000 distinct CDR3 sequences, with 20% to 25% observed a single time. In terms of origin and age, donors were healthy Caucasian individuals from Russia aged about 6 to 90. These data were also filed under a second study, of T cells of mothers and their children. That work contributes: The donor cohort consisted of three healthy Caucasian mothers and their six children. Not a single persistent microchimeric T cell clone was detected.

Sequenced: blood. This TCR was sampled from a girl aged 2 to 10 in good health. The chain carries TRBV6-1 and TRBJ1-4; perhaps TRBD1 as D (5 bases). In nucleotides, the CDR3 is TGTGCCAGCAGTAAAGAAGGGGTGACTAGGGTGTCGACTAATGAAAAACTGTTTTTT. This gives the protein CASSKEGVTRVSTNEKLFF.